Included here is one TCR beta chain sequence, with context. This sample is drawn from a study of T-cell reconstitution after alpha-beta-depleted transplantation in children. Between the trimmed V and J ends, which lost 0 bases and 10 bases, there was a span of 11 bases. The CDR3 consists of 13 residues. CDR1 and CDR2 (germline): SGHRS, YFSETQ. Unique molecular identifiers featured in how the TCRbeta library was prepared. Via MiXCR, TCRdb re-called the PCR reads, giving one row per CDR3 protein. The table lists 250,000 to 300,000 distinct CDR3 sequences, 9.9% of them singletons. The starting material was PBMCs from the stem cell graft donor, obtained from the stem cell graft. This sequence originates from a human donor who donated a stem cell graft to a child with SCID. The chain is built from TRBV5-1 and TRBJ2-1; D is uncertain. Here the CDR3 reads CASSLERLGEQFF. CDR3 bases: TGCGCCAGCAGCTTGGAAAGGTTGGGGGAGCAGTTCTTC.